These 25 T cell receptor beta chains share one sample of origin, sequenced in a study of T cell responses to AZD1222 COVID-19 vaccine. The table came from immunoSEQ multiplex PCR; TCRdb's copy has only in-frame clones and leaves some out. This table has some 120,000 clones, more than 85% appearing once. The starting material was peripheral blood, obtained on day 0 of AZD1222 vaccination. The receptors were gathered from an adult in good health.

This chain connects TRBV7-9 to TRBJ2-5, with D possibly TRBD1 on 5 matching bases. Germline V CDR1 and CDR2: SEHNR, FQNEAQ (reference sequence). The V and J ends lost 1 base and 4 bases respectively, with 13 bases between them. The CDR3 extends over 15 amino acids. Here the CDR3 DNA reads TGTGCCAGCAGCTTAGGCGGCAGTGGGGCAGAGACCCAGTACTTC. This sequence encodes CASSLGGSGAETQYF.

This sequence joins TRBV2 and TRBJ1-2; D unresolved. Germline V gene data show CDR1 as SNHLY and CDR2 as FYNNEI. With 6 bases removed from V and 12 bases from J, the gap between germline ends came to 11 bases. This CDR3 contains 10 residues. The CDR3 coding sequence is TGTGCCAGCAGAGGACTCGGAGACACCTTC. Translated, it gives CASRGLGDTF.

The J gene is TRBJ2-5, the V gene TRBV29-1, with D perhaps TRBD2 (6 bases). V was cut by 6 bases and J by 4 bases, with 15 bases left in between. The CDR3 covers 13 residues. Per the germline V gene, CDR1 is SQVTM and CDR2 is ANQGSEA. The chain's CDR3 is CSVVTSSAETQYF. CDR3 coding DNA: TGCAGCGTCGTGACTAGTAGTGCAGAGACCCAGTACTTC.

The V call is TRBV7-8, the J call TRBJ2-1; 12 bases are a match to TRBD2. Losses at the gene ends were 2 bases for V and 1 base for J; bases not matched to a gene: 15. CDR1 SGHVS and CDR2 FQNEAQ come from the germline V gene. The CDR3 runs to 21 residues. The CDR3 sequence: CASSLPKGKLAGGSSYNEQFF. CDR3 DNA sequence: TGTGCCAGCAGCTTACCGAAGGGAAAACTAGCGGGAGGTTCTTCCTACAATGAGCAGTTCTTC.

CDR3 sequence (DNA): TGTGCCAGCAGCGTCTGGGCGCTGGAAGCAAATGAGCAGTTCTTC. Encoded protein: CASSVWALEANEQFF. The chain combines TRBV11-2 with TRBJ2-1, with unresolved D. CDR3 length equals 15 residues. Between the trimmed V and J ends, which lost 5 bases and 7 bases, there was a span of 18 bases. Germline V CDR1 and CDR2: SGHAT, FQNNGV.

The chain recombines TRBV4-3 with TRBJ1-2; 8 bases agree with TRBD1. J was trimmed by 4 bases and V by 0 bases; bases with no gene match: 10. Per germline, CDR1 LGHNA and CDR2 YSLEER. The CDR3 is 17 amino acids. CDR3 residues: CASSQDLSGTGVYGYTF. Written as DNA, the CDR3 is TGCGCCAGCAGCCAAGATCTAAGCGGGACAGGAGTCTATGGCTACACCTTC.

The chain has TRBV11-1 and TRBJ2-2; D is unclear. Trimming left V 7 bases short and J 1 base short, with 16 bases between. This CDR3 region has 16 residues. Germline lookup yields CDR1 SGHAT and CDR2 FQDESV (reference sequence). CDR3 in DNA: TGTGCCAGCACCCAAGACGGACGCTTGAACACCGGGGAGCTGTTTTTT. It codes for CASTQDGRLNTGELFF.

This chain links TRBV5-4 with TRBJ1-3, with 7 bases aligning to TRBD1. The CDR3 has 14 amino acids. J gave up 8 bases and V 4 bases, and 9 bases lay outside the gene matches. The germline V gene has CDR1 SGHNT and CDR2 YYREEE (reference sequence). The CDR3 protein is CASSGTDIEDTIYF. The CDR3 region has the DNA TGTGCCAGCAGCGGGACAGACATTGAAGACACCATATATTTT.

The J gene is TRBJ2-1, the V gene TRBV7-9, with TRBD2 identical over 8 bases. Germline values: CDR1 SEHNR, CDR2 FQNEAQ (reference sequence). The CDR3 is 16 amino acids. V dropped 5 bases and J dropped 0; count of bases not matched to a gene: 6. CDR3 loop: CASSLSLAASYNEQFF. CDR3 DNA: TGTGCCAGCAGCCTATCACTAGCGGCCTCCTACAATGAGCAGTTCTTC. The full variable domain, in which reference TRBV7-9 and TRBJ2-1 provide the parts outside the CDR3, is DTGVSQNPRHKITKRGQNVTFRCDPISEHNRLYWYRQTLGQGPEFLTYFQNEAQLEKSRLLSDRFSAERPKGSFSTLEIQRTEQGDSAMYLCASSLSLAASYNEQFFGPGTRLTVL.

The V gene is TRBV7-9, the J gene TRBJ1-4, with TRBD1 identical over 9 bases. The CDR3 runs to 15 residues. The V segment lost 8 bases and the J segment 0 bases; nucleotides outside the gene matches: 4. Germline V gives CDR1 SEHNR, CDR2 FQNEAQ (reference sequence). The CDR3: CASSGTGTTNEKLFF. The CDR3 region has the DNA TGTGCCAGCTCGGGGACAGGGACAACTAATGAAAAACTGTTTTTT.

The V gene is TRBV7-9, the J gene TRBJ2-7, with TRBD2 matching 7 bases. The CDR3 consists of 17 residues. Germline V lookup: CDR1 SEHNR, CDR2 FQNEAQ (reference sequence). V was pared by 4 bases and J by 3 bases, with 15 bases of the junction left unmatched. CDR3 sequence (DNA): TGTGCCAGCAGCTCCCGGAGGTCGGGACTAACCTACTACGAGCAGTACTTC. Encoded protein: CASSSRRSGLTYYEQYF. Drawing the rest from reference TRBV7-9 and TRBJ2-7, the complete variable domain is DTGVSQNPRHKITKRGQNVTFRCDPISEHNRLYWYRQTLGQGPEFLTYFQNEAQLEKSRLLSDRFSAERPKGSFSTLEIQRTEQGDSAMYLCASSSRRSGLTYYEQYFGPGTRLTVT.

The chain couples TRBV5-5 to TRBJ1-5; D may be TRBD1 (5 bases). This CDR3 is 16 amino acids long. Germline V gene lookup returns CDR1 SGHKS and CDR2 YYEKEE (reference sequence). V lost 4 bases and J 2 bases, leaving 16 bases between the germline ends. CDR3: CASSRDLTVGNQPQHF. In DNA, the CDR3 is TGTGCCAGCAGCCGGGATTTGACAGTCGGCAATCAGCCCCAGCATTTT. The full variable domain, completed using reference TRBV5-5 and TRBJ1-5, is DAGVTQSPTHLIKTRGQQVTLRCSPISGHKSVSWYQQVLGQGPQFIFQYYEKEERGRGNFPDRFSARQFPNYSSELNVNALLLGDSALYLCASSRDLTVGNQPQHFGDGTRLSIL.

This rearrangement joins TRBV19 to TRBJ2-1, with 10 bases fitting TRBD2. CDR1 LNHDA and CDR2 SQIVND come from the germline V gene (reference sequence). The J segment lost 7 bases and the V segment lost 3 bases, leaving 6 bases of the junction unmatched. The CDR3 covers 15 residues. The chain's CDR3 is CASSIGSSGSNEQFF. In nucleotides, the CDR3 is TGTGCCAGTAGTATCGGTTCTAGCGGGAGTAATGAGCAGTTCTTC.

This clone showed up just once. This chain joins TRBV6-6 and TRBJ2-5; a possible D gene is TRBD2 (6 bases). Germline lookup yields CDR1 MNHNY and CDR2 SVGAGI (reference sequence). Trimming removed 6 bases at V and 1 base at J, with 15 bases between. The CDR3 runs to 15 residues. CDR3 bases: TGTGCCAGCAGGGCTGTGACTAGTTTCCAAGAGACCCAGTACTTC. As protein: CASRAVTSFQETQYF.

The chain combines TRBV4-2 with TRBJ2-5, with 11 positions matching TRBD2. CDR3 length equals 16 residues. From germline, CDR1 is LGHNA and CDR2 YNFKEQ. V shed 1 base and J 3 bases; nucleotides not matched to a gene: 4. CDR3 nucleotide sequence: TGTGCCAGCAGCCAAGCCGGGACTAGCGGAAAAGAGACCCAGTACTTC. It encodes CASSQAGTSGKETQYF.

This clone appeared a single time. The V gene is TRBV5-1, the J gene TRBJ1-2; 8 bases map to TRBD1. J was trimmed by 8 bases and V by 1 base; bases with no gene match: 7. Germline assignment: CDR1 SGHRS and CDR2 YFSETQ. The CDR3 consists of 14 residues. The CDR3 loop reads CASSLWAGGEGYTF. CDR3 in DNA: TGCGCCAGCAGCTTGTGGGCAGGGGGCGAGGGCTACACCTTC.

The chain is built from TRBV12-3 or TRBV12-4 and TRBJ2-2; D remains ambiguous. CDR3 length: 13 amino acids. Trimming removed 2 bases at V and 3 bases at J, with 4 bases between. The CDR3 nucleotides read TGTGCCAGCAGTTTACGGCACACCGGGGAGCTGTTTTTT. As protein: CASSLRHTGELFF.

The chain is built from TRBV7-9 and TRBJ2-7; tentative D call: TRBD1 (5 bases). Germline V gives CDR1 SEHNR, CDR2 FQNEAQ (reference sequence). This CDR3 contains 14 residues. V lost 4 bases and J lost 3, with 13 bases in between. CDR3 in amino acids: CASSSLDSFYEQYF. CDR3 DNA sequence: TGTGCCAGCAGCTCTTTAGACAGCTTCTACGAGCAGTACTTC.

V and J are TRBV18 and TRBJ1-1, with D maybe TRBD1 (5 bases). The CDR3 sequence is 14 residues long. CDR1 KGHSH and CDR2 LQKENI come from the germline V gene. Between the trimmed V and J ends, which lost 1 base and 3 bases, there was a span of 9 bases. The CDR3 bases are TGTGCCAGCTCACCACAGGGGCTTGACACTGAAGCTTTCTTT. Protein: CASSPQGLDTEAFF.

V usage is TRBV20-1 and J usage is TRBJ2-7; D gene ambiguous. The CDR3 extends over 13 amino acids. Germline V lookup: CDR1 DFQATT, CDR2 SNEGSKA (reference sequence). The V end lost 3 bases, the J end lost 6 bases, and 15 bases lay between the germline ends. CDR3 DNA: TGCAGTGCTAGTGGGCACGGAGACGCCGAGCAGTACTTC. This encodes CSASGHGDAEQYF.

J is TRBJ2-7 and V is TRBV27; 7 nucleotides agree with TRBD1. The CDR3 spans 16 residues. In germline, CDR1 is MNHEY, CDR2 SMNVEV (reference sequence). V was pared by 2 bases and J by 0 bases, with 7 bases of the junction left unmatched. The DNA of the CDR3 is TGTGCCAGCAGTTTAAGGGGGCACCTGAGCTCCTACGAGCAGTACTTC. It encodes CASSLRGHLSSYEQYF.

The V and J genes are TRBV5-8 and TRBJ1-5, with D uncertain. With 4 bases removed from V and 10 bases from J, the gap between germline ends came to 12 bases. Germline-derived CDR1 and CDR2 are SGHTS and YDEGEE. CDR3 size: 12 residues. CDR3 DNA: TGTGCCAGCAGCCCCGTGGGTCCCCCCCAGCATTTT. Residues: CASSPVGPPQHF. Combining the CDR3 with reference TRBV5-8 and TRBJ1-5 gives the whole variable domain EAGVTQSPTHLIKTRGQQATLRCSPISGHTSVYWYQQALGLGLQFLLWYDEGEERNRGNFPPRFSGRQFPNYSSELNVNALELEDSALYLCASSPVGPPQHFGDGTRLSIL.

The chain couples TRBV5-6 to TRBJ2-3, with 13 nucleotides matching TRBD2. Germline assignment: CDR1 SGHDT and CDR2 YYEEEE. V dropped 3 bases and J dropped 6; count of bases not matched to a gene: 7. The length of the CDR3 is 16 residues. The CDR3 DNA reads TGTGCCAGCAGCTGGGGGACTAGCGGGATGTTGGATACGCAGTATTTT. This sequence encodes CASSWGTSGMLDTQYF. Together with reference TRBV5-6 and TRBJ2-3, the CDR3 gives the full variable domain: DAGVTQSPTHLIKTRGQQVTLRCSPKSGHDTVSWYQQALGQGPQFIFQYYEEEERQRGNFPDRFSGHQFPNYSSELNVNALLLGDSALYLCASSWGTSGMLDTQYFGPGTRLTVL.

The chain employs TRBV9 and TRBJ2-4; TRBD2 matches at 7 bases. The CDR3 extends over 13 amino acids. Germline values: CDR1 SGDLS, CDR2 YYNGEE. V was pared by 2 bases and J by 8 bases, with 4 bases of the junction left unmatched. CDR3: CASSVGGRDIQYF. For the CDR3, the DNA is TGTGCCAGCAGCGTCGGTGGGAGGGACATTCAGTACTTC. The entire variable domain, with the rest obtained from reference TRBV9 and TRBJ2-4, is as follows: DSGVTQTPKHLITATGQRVTLRCSPRSGDLSVYWYQQSLDQGLQFLIQYYNGEERAKGNILERFSAQQFPDLHSELNLSSLELGDSALYFCASSVGGRDIQYFGAGTRLSVL.

This clone occurred once. The rearrangement joins TRBV5-1 to TRBJ1-1; D call uncertain. The V gene's germline CDR1 is SGHRS and CDR2 YFSETQ. CDR3 length: 14 residues. The V and J ends lost 4 bases and 0 bases respectively, with 10 bases between them. The CDR3, as DNA: TGCGCCAGCAGCGTCGGGTCCTTGAACACTGAAGCTTTCTTT. This gives the protein CASSVGSLNTEAFF. Filled out from reference TRBV5-1 and TRBJ1-1, the complete variable domain reads KAGVTQTPRYLIKTRGQQVTLSCSPISGHRSVSWYQQTPGQGLQFLFEYFSETQRNKGNFPGRFSGRQFSNSRSEMNVSTLELGDSALYLCASSVGSLNTEAFFGQGTRLTVV.